This entry concerns a single T cell receptor (beta chain). In the original processing: Reference gene primers were amplified, and this amplification served to estimate nucleated cell counts. Clones were read by immunoSEQ multiplex PCR, and TCRdb kept only the in-frame ones, dropping some. From that table come the V and J calls and clone size; the DNA was used to work out D and trimming. The data hold 400,000 to 550,000 clones, with about 89% observed a single time. Deletions cut 4 bases from V and 4 bases from J, with 14 bases between. The CDR3 sequence is 14 residues long. Germline V gives CDR1 SGHRS, CDR2 YFSETQ. This entry belongs to a study of blood T cell repertoires in COVID-19. At the level of the study: Acute-phase and convalescent COVID-19 samples originated in the United States, Italy and Spain. PBMCs, B-cell-depleted T cells, or T cells were the source of the cDNA or gDNA that made up the material.

Sequenced input: peripheral blood. This TCR derives from a woman aged 25 to 39 with acute or convalescent COVID-19. The rearrangement uses TRBV5-1 and TRBJ1-1; D gene uncertain. The CDR3 sequence: CASSLREGGTEAFF. The CDR3 DNA reads TGCGCCAGCAGCCTCCGCGAGGGCGGCACTGAAGCTTTCTTT.